What follows describes a single TCR beta chain. One Seattle source followed patients from active infection through their disease course. Original processing methods: Reference gene primer amplification in the assay estimated nucleated cell counts. Assay: immunoSEQ multiplex PCR; the TCRdb copy retains only in-frame clones and omits some. V, J and clone size are taken as reported in that table, and D and trimming were inferred from the DNA itself. The table has 230,000 or so clones, around 91% seen once. This sample stems from a study of blood T cell repertoires in COVID-19. The wider study: Samples taken during acute and convalescent COVID-19 were collected in the United States, Italy and Spain. Sources were T cells, B-cell-depleted T cells, or PBMCs; the material itself was cDNA or gDNA.

Per the germline V gene, CDR1 is SGDLS and CDR2 is YYNGEE. CDR3 length: 15 residues. The V gene end was trimmed by 3 bases and the J gene end by 5 bases; junction bases not matched to a gene: 9. The chain employs TRBV9 and TRBJ2-5; 8 bases agree with TRBD2. This TCR derives from an older woman with COVID-19, enrolled during active disease. The sample comprised peripheral blood. CDR3 sequence reads: CASSADGTRGETQYF. Written as DNA, the CDR3 is TGTGCCAGCAGCGCCGACGGGACTAGAGGGGAGACCCAGTACTTC.